Listed here are 23 T cell receptor beta chains from one sample, sequenced in a study of blood T cells in healthy people across ages. A sample-barcoded 5' primer and a J-beta primer mix were used in a second PCR of about 7 to 12 cycles. TCRdb re-analysed the 5' RACE reads in MiXCR, keeping a single row per CDR3 protein. The data show roughly 1.4 million distinct CDR3 sequences, around 55% seen once. Sample: blood. These receptors came from a man in his late teens or twenties in good health.

The chain uses TRBV20-1 and TRBJ2-1, with 7 bases lining up with TRBD1. Trimming removed 3 bases from V and 6 bases from J; junction bases left unmatched: 14. The CDR3 covers 16 residues. Germline-derived CDR1 and CDR2 are DFQATT and SNEGSKA (reference sequence). The CDR3 loop reads CSARRVGGGWVNEQFF. Here the CDR3 DNA reads TGCAGTGCTAGGAGGGTAGGGGGCGGGTGGGTCAATGAGCAGTTCTTC.

This rearrangement joins TRBV4-1 to TRBJ2-7, with 12 nucleotides matching TRBD2. CDR3 length: 15 residues. Trimming cost V 4 bases and J 3 bases; bases outside gene matches: 4. Germline loops: CDR1 MGHRA, CDR2 YSYEKL. The DNA of the CDR3 is TGCGCCAGCAGCCCGACTAGCGGGGGTATCTACGAGCAGTACTTC. This codes for CASSPTSGGIYEQYF.

This clonotype was counted only a few times. The chain uses TRBV6-5 and TRBJ2-2; 9 bases match TRBD1. This CDR3 comprises 15 residues. Germline-derived CDR1 and CDR2 are MNHEY and SVGAGI. The ends lost 4 bases at V and 5 bases at J; junction bases unmatched: 5. CDR3 DNA sequence: TGTGCCAGCAGTTCCACAGGGGGCGCGACCGGGGAGCTGTTTTTT. It translates to CASSSTGGATGELFF.

This chain connects TRBV7-3 to TRBJ2-2, with unresolved D. Germline values: CDR1 SGHTA, CDR2 FQGTGA. V lost 3 bases, J lost 1 base, and 12 bases lay in between. This CDR3 has 16 residues. CDR3 amino acids: CASSLQPPENTGELFF. CDR3 DNA sequence: TGTGCCAGCAGCTTGCAACCCCCAGAGAACACCGGGGAGCTGTTTTTT.

This clonotype has only a few counts. V and J are TRBV29-1 and TRBJ1-1; TRBD1 matches at 9 bases. The length of the CDR3 is 16 residues. V was clipped by 1 base and J by 5 bases; unmatched bases: 11. The germline V gene encodes CDR1 SQVTM and CDR2 ANQGSEA. CDR3 nucleotide sequence: TGCAGCGTTGAAGGGAAACAGGGGGCTCTTAGGACTGAAGCTTTCTTT. Translation: CSVEGKQGALRTEAFF.

V usage is TRBV12-3 or TRBV12-4 and J usage is TRBJ2-5; D uncertain. With 4 bases removed from V and 2 bases from J, the gap between germline ends came to 14 bases. The CDR3 length is 15 residues. CDR3: CASSSRTDRQETQYF. In DNA form, the CDR3 reads TGTGCCAGCAGTTCCCGGACGGATAGACAAGAGACCCAGTACTTC.

The chain joins TRBV6-2 or TRBV6-3 to TRBJ1-4, with D tentatively TRBD1 (5 bases). The CDR3 is made up of 14 amino acids. The V end was cut by 6 bases, the J end by 5 bases, with 13 bases between. Germline V gene lookup returns CDR1 MNHEY and CDR2 SVGEGT. CDR3 sequence (DNA): TGTGCCAGCAGCAAGTGGGCAGGGAATGAAAAACTGTTTTTT. It encodes CASSKWAGNEKLFF.

The V gene is TRBV20-1, the J gene TRBJ1-2; 8 positions agree with TRBD1. With V trimmed by 6 bases and J by 8 bases, 8 bases remained unmatched. This CDR3 region has 12 residues. Germline V gives CDR1 DFQATT, CDR2 SNEGSKA (reference sequence). This chain's CDR3 is CSAIDRGGGYTF. For the CDR3, the DNA is TGCAGTGCCATCGACAGGGGTGGAGGCTACACCTTC.

CDR3 amino acids: CASSQAPGQGQLYGYTF. In DNA form, the CDR3 reads TGTGCCAGCAGCCAAGCTCCGGGACAGGGCCAACTGTATGGCTACACCTTC. The chain employs TRBV4-2 and TRBJ1-2, with 9 bases that match TRBD1. The CDR3 extends over 17 amino acids. The V and J ends lost 1 base and 5 bases, in that order; junction bases with no gene match: 11. CDR1 and CDR2 from the germline V gene are LGHNA and YNFKEQ.

The V and J genes are TRBV2 and TRBJ2-1; D may be TRBD2 (7 bases). Trimming took 4 bases from V and 0 from J, leaving 16 bases between them. CDR1 SNHLY and CDR2 FYNNEI come from the germline V gene. This CDR3 region has 17 residues. CDR3 loop: CASSGASGGRSYNEQFF. In DNA, the CDR3 is TGTGCCAGCAGTGGCGCCTCGGGGGGCCGCTCCTACAATGAGCAGTTCTTC.

The rearrangement uses TRBV4-2 and TRBJ1-6, with D tentatively TRBD1 (6 bases). Germline V CDR1 and CDR2: LGHNA, YNFKEQ. V shed 2 bases and J shed 5 bases, with 13 bases lying between them. The CDR3 covers 16 residues. CDR3 in DNA: TGTGCCAGCAGCCAACCAGACAGGTTGGATAATTCACCCCTCCACTTT. Translated: CASSQPDRLDNSPLHF.

The rearrangement links TRBV6-1 to TRBJ1-2, with a weak D call TRBD1 (5 bases). V lost 2 bases and J 11 bases, leaving 15 bases between the germline ends. The length of the CDR3 is 13 residues. Germline values: CDR1 MNHNS, CDR2 SASEGT. The CDR3 protein is CASSELGDLFYTF. Written as DNA, the CDR3 is TGTGCCAGCAGTGAACTTGGGGACCTCTTTTACACCTTC.

This clonotype was observed a handful of times. V is TRBV4-1 and J is TRBJ1-2, with unresolved D. Germline V gene data show CDR1 as MGHRA and CDR2 as YSYEKL. Trimming stripped 4 bases from V and 5 bases from J, with 20 bases between. The CDR3 is 16 amino acids. The DNA for the CDR3 is TGCGCCAGCAGCCCTCAAGCGGTGATGCTTTTGTATGGCTACACCTTC. Translating it yields CASSPQAVMLLYGYTF.

This clonotype has only a few counts. The V and J genes are TRBV10-3 and TRBJ2-5; 10 nucleotides match TRBD2. CDR1 and CDR2 from the germline V gene are ENHRY and SYGVKD. With V trimmed by 3 bases and J by 5 bases, 9 bases remained unmatched. The CDR3 has 16 residues. The CDR3 protein is CAISDPPSGRGETQYF. CDR3 coding DNA: TGTGCCATCAGTGACCCCCCTAGCGGGAGAGGGGAGACCCAGTACTTC.

The chain links TRBV5-5 to TRBJ2-3; 13 bases match TRBD2. V trimming: 2 bases; J trimming: 2 bases; junction bases outside the gene matches: 5. The CDR3 runs to 17 residues. CDR1 and CDR2 from the germline V gene are SGHKS and YYEKEE (reference sequence). The CDR3, as DNA: TGTGCCAGCAGCTTCCGGACTAGCGGGGGAAACACAGATACGCAGTATTTT. As protein: CASSFRTSGGNTDTQYF.

This clonotype was seen just once. The gene calls are TRBV6-6 and TRBJ1-5; no reliable D call. Germline assignment: CDR1 MNHNY and CDR2 SVGAGI (reference sequence). Trimming removed 5 bases at V and 0 bases at J, with 8 bases between. The CDR3 is 14 amino acids. This CDR3 is CASSAAGSNQPQHF. The CDR3 coding sequence is TGTGCCAGCAGTGCCGCGGGTAGCAATCAGCCCCAGCATTTT.

The chain is built from TRBV7-2 and TRBJ2-3; TRBD1 or TRBD2 may be the D gene (6 bases each). There are 16 residues in the CDR3. Between the trimmed V and J ends, which lost 1 base and 5 bases, there was a span of 16 bases. Germline V gives CDR1 SGHTA, CDR2 FQGNSA. Here the CDR3 DNA reads TGTGCCAGCAGCTTAGTTCCCGGGGGCGGAGGAGATACGCAGTATTTT. Residues: CASSLVPGGGGDTQYF.

This clonotype was observed a handful of times. The J gene is TRBJ2-4, the V gene TRBV12-3 or TRBV12-4; maybe TRBD1 (6 bases). Gene TRBJ2-7 matches the end of the DNA better, so the J call may be wrong. The CDR3 runs 14 residues. CDR3 amino acids: CASSPRGSLSEQYF. CDR3 DNA: TGTGCCAGCAGTCCGAGGGGGAGTCTCTCCGAGCAGTACTTC.

The chain links TRBV18 to TRBJ1-5, with D uncertain. The CDR3 is 17 amino acids. Trimming left V 2 bases short and J 0 bases short, with 14 bases between. Germline-derived CDR1 and CDR2 are KGHSH and LQKENI. CDR3 bases: TGTGCCAGCTCACCATTAACAGTGCCTTATAGCAATCAGCCCCAGCATTTT. Amino acids: CASSPLTVPYSNQPQHF.

This clonotype was observed a few times. The rearrangement joins TRBV11-2 to TRBJ1-1; D is undetermined. Germline V CDR1 and CDR2: SGHAT, FQNNGV. V was pared by 2 bases and J by 7 bases, with 11 bases between. The CDR3 covers 13 residues. CDR3 bases: TGTGCCAGCAGCTTATCTTGGGGAAATGAAGCTTTCTTT. Its translation is CASSLSWGNEAFF. Variable domain in full (rest from reference TRBV11-2 and TRBJ1-1): EAGVAQSPRYKIIEKRQSVAFWCNPISGHATLYWYQQILGQGPKLLIQFQNNGVVDDSQLPKDRFSAERLKGVDSTLKIQPAKLEDSAVYLCASSLSWGNEAFFGQGTRLTVV.

This chain uses TRBV2 with TRBJ1-1; TRBD1 matches at 9 bases. Trimming at V came to 8 bases and at J to 5 bases, leaving 12 bases not matched to a gene. This CDR3 region has 15 residues. Looked up from germline, CDR1 is SNHLY and CDR2 is FYNNEI. Here the CDR3 DNA reads TGTGCCAGCGCGAAACCGGGACAGGGTACGACTGAAGCTTTCTTT. Amino acid sequence: CASAKPGQGTTEAFF.

The chain recombines TRBV7-2 with TRBJ1-4, with 8 bases fitting TRBD1. Germline-derived CDR1 and CDR2 are SGHTA and FQGNSA. The CDR3 totals 14 residues. V lost 5 bases and J lost 2; bases outside the gene matches: 1. For the CDR3, the DNA is TGTGCCAGCAGCGGGACAGGCACTAATGAAAAACTGTTTTTT. This encodes CASSGTGTNEKLFF.

This chain links TRBV24-1 with TRBJ2-3; 10 bases match TRBD2. The CDR3 totals 16 residues. Germline loops: CDR1 KGHDR, CDR2 SFDVKD. V was clipped by 7 bases and J by 0 bases; unmatched bases: 6. In DNA form, the CDR3 reads TGTGCCACCAGGGCTAGCGGGGGAACTAGCACAGATACGCAGTATTTT. It is translated as CATRASGGTSTDTQYF.